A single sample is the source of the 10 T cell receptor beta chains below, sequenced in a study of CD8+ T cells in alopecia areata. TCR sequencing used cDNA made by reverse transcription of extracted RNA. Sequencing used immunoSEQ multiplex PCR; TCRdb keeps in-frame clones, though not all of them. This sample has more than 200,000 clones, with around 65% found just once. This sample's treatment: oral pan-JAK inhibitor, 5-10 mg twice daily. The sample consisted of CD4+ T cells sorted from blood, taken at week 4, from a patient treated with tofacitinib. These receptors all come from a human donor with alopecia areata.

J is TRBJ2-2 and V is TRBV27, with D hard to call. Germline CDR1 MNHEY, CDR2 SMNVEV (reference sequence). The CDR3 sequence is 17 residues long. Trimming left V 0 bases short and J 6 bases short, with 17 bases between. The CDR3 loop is CASSLSSWGLSAGELFF. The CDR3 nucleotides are TGTGCCAGCAGTTTATCGTCTTGGGGTTTGTCTGCCGGGGAGCTGTTTTTT.

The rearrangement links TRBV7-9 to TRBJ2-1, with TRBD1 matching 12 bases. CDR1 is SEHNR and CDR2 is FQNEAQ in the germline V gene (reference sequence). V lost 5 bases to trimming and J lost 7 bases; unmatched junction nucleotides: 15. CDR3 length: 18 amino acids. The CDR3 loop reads CASSPSGTGGDWGNEQFF. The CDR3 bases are TGTGCCAGCAGCCCATCAGGGACAGGGGGCGATTGGGGAAATGAGCAGTTCTTC.

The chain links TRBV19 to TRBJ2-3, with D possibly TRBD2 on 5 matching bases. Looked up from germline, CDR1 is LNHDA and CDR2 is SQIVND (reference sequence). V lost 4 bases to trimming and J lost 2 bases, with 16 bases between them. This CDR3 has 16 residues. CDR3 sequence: CASSSQDGKFTDTQYF. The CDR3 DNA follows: TGTGCCAGTAGTAGTCAGGACGGGAAATTCACAGATACGCAGTATTTT.

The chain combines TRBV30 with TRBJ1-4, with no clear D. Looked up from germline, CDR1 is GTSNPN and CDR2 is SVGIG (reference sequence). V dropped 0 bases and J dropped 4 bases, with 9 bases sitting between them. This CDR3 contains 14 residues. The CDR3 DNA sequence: TGTGCCTGGAGTGTACGAACAGTTAATGAAAAACTGTTTTTT. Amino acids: CAWSVRTVNEKLFF.

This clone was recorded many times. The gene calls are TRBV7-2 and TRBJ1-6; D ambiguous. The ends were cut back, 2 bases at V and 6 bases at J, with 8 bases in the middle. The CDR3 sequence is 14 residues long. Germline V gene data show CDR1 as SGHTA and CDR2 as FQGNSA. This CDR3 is CASSLKRANSPLHF. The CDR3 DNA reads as TGTGCCAGCAGCTTAAAGAGAGCTAATTCACCCCTCCACTTT. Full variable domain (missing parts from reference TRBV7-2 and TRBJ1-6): GAGVSQSPSNKVTEKGKDVELRCDPISGHTALYWYRQSLGQGLEFLIYFQGNSAPDKSGLPSDRFSAERTGGSVSTLTIQRTQQEDSAVYLCASSLKRANSPLHFGNGTRLTVT.

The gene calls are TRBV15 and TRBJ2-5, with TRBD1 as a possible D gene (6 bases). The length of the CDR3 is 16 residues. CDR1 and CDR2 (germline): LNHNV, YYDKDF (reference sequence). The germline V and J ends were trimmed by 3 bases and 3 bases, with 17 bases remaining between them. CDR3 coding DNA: TGTGCCACCAGCAGCCTCGACAGGAGTTGGAAAGAGACCCAGTACTTC. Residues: CATSSLDRSWKETQYF.

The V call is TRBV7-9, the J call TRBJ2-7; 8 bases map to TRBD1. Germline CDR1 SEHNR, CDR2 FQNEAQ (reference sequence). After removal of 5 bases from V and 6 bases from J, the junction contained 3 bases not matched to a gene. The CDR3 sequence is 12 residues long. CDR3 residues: CASSEQGVEQYF. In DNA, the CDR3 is TGTGCCAGCAGCGAACAGGGGGTCGAGCAGTACTTC.

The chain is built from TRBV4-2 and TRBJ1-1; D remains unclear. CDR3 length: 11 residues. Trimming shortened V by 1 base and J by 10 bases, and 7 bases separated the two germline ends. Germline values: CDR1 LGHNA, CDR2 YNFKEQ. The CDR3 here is CASSQGEGAFF. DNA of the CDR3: TGTGCCAGCAGCCAAGGGGAAGGAGCTTTCTTT.

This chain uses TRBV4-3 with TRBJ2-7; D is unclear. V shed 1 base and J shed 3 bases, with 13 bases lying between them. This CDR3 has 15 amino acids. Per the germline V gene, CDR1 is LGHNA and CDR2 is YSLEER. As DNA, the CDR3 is TGCGCCAGCAGCCAAGTTCCGGGCCAGATCTACGAGCAGTACTTC. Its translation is CASSQVPGQIYEQYF.

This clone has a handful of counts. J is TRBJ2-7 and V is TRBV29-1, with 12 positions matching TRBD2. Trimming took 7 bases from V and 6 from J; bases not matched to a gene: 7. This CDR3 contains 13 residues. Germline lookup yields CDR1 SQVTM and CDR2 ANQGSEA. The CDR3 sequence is CSAKTSGGGEQYF. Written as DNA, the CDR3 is TGCAGCGCTAAGACTAGCGGGGGTGGCGAGCAGTACTTC.